This TCR beta chain was recovered during a study of blood T cell repertoires in COVID-19 (dated by TCRdb to 2020 to 2021). The study in broad terms: Collaborator samples came from the United States, Italy and Spain and covered acute and convalescent phases of COVID-19. Samples came from the ongoing ImmuneRACE study (first 160 participants) plus 1,254 subjects from 6 global collaborators. A de-identified subject ID, COVID-19 status, age in years and sex were almost always included in the sample metadata. Deeply sampled blood TCRbeta repertoires from subjects exposed to, actively infected with, or recovered from COVID-19 were included in the dataset. The prospective study material was composed of cDNA or gDNA derived from T cells, B-cell-depleted T cells, or PBMCs. Where available, HLA class I and class II types were taken from metadata supplied by the sample provider and were not determined by assay-based typing. The repertoires were made available in a free public database intended to serve as a resource for research on the immune response to SARS-CoV-2. Overall study outcomes, separate from this receptor: The amount of clinical and demographic metadata varied by source and participant and was provided uncurated.

The immunoSEQ Assay, a bias-controlled multiplex PCR, was used to amplify TCRbeta CDR3 regions from genomic DNA. As for the original processing: The number of nucleated cells in each sample was estimated by amplification of reference gene primers within the assay. Sequence reads were collapsed and filtered to measure the absolute abundance of every unique TCRbeta CDR3 rearrangement. Productive Simpson clonality was computed per sample as the square root of Simpson's diversity index over productive rearrangements. In TCRdb, the immuneACCESS table is reduced to in-frame sequences with V and J assigned. These tables do not hold every clone; where another copy was compared, an unresolved V gene accounts for under half, and the others remain unexplained. V and J calls and clone size follow that table, whereas D and trimming were derived from the DNA. The sample records about 220,000 clones, about 88% of which are singletons. Just over 2.5% of the sample is held by the ten biggest clonotypes.

As concerns this clone: There is no known antigen for this receptor. The sample holds no much larger clone one base away, and base qualities are not on file.

Enrolling through a virtual design, the prospective study's participants ranged in age from roughly 18 to 95 years and lived across approximately 25 United States geographic areas. To assign participants to cohorts, the prospective study relied on clinical history that participants themselves reported in a screening survey and a study questionnaire. For ImmuneRACE Cohort 3, a participant was defined as recovered based on two consecutive negative NP/OP PCR tests, clearance by a healthcare professional, or resolution of symptoms. In the prospective study, whole blood, serum and a nasopharyngeal or oropharyngeal swab were collected from each participant by mobile phlebotomists. Over an approximately 2-month period, participants in the prospective study had the option of providing additional blood draws and questionnaires. Before DNA extraction, blood samples from the prospective study were shipped at room temperature or frozen.

Sequenced material: PBMCs or T cells enriched from blood (not recorded which). The TCR originated in a woman aged 25 to 39 who had recovered from COVID-19.

The base sequence is TGTGCCAGCAGCTTACCTTCACAGGGAGGGGGTTCACCCCTCCACTTT. Its protein is CASSLPSQGGGSPLHF. The V and J segments used are TRBV11-1 and TRBJ1-6; TRBD1 is perhaps the D gene, given 6 matching bases. The germline V gene (reference sequence) provides CDR1 SGHAT and CDR2 FQDESV. From cysteine to phenylalanine, the CDR3 is 16 amino acids long. The DNA shown is the 48-base CDR3, in frame from base 1. V was cut back by 2 bases and J by 9 bases, leaving a gap of 17 bases between them.